Here is one TCR beta chain with its context. Its antigen is currently unknown. Synthesis of cDNA was accomplished via 5'RACE employing 10-nucleotide random UMIs. TCRdb reprocessed the 5' RACE reads via MiXCR and lists one record per CDR3 protein. The sample holds around 69,000 distinct CDR3 sequences, roughly 4.5% seen once. This entry belongs to a study of neurological immune-mediated disorders. Study-wide findings and caveats: One related-CDR3 cluster, identified by phylogenetic grouping, held the repertoires of 18 of 34 multiple sclerosis patients and was a possible signature.

Germline CDR1 DFQATT, CDR2 SNEGSKA (reference sequence). The CDR3 is 13 amino acids. Deletions cut 0 bases from V and 4 bases from J, with 9 bases between. The clonotype originates from a man aged 25-45 years with multiple sclerosis. This chain joins TRBV20-1 and TRBJ1-1; D unclear. The material sequenced was PBMCs. In nucleotides, the CDR3 is TGCAGTGCTAGAGATCCTTTGATCACTGAAGCTTTCTTT. This codes for CSARDPLITEAFF.